This T cell receptor beta chain was obtained from a study of vaccination effects on CD4 cells after COVID-19. Trimming stripped 4 bases from V and 6 bases from J, with 9 bases between. The CDR3 runs 12 residues. Germline CDR1 is MGHDK and CDR2 is SYGVNS. A remark on this clone: Its antigen is not known.

Broader study findings: At late timepoints after vaccination, vaccine- and infection-induced clones shrank markedly. Healthy vaccinees' vaccine-induced clones included only 1 of 255 that recognized common cold coronaviruses.

Culture proceeded for about 11 days, and CD4+ T cells were then isolated. All study participants received two doses of BNT162b2 or mRNA-1273 vaccine. Vaccinated recipients, who were negative for nucleocapsid antibodies, had no history of SARS-CoV-2 infection. Method: immunoSEQ multiplex PCR; TCRdb's copy keeps in-frame clones and lacks some. The data show 7,500 to 10,000 clones, with about 75% seen just once and less than 14% held by the top ten. This clonotype was obtained from a human donor who received a COVID-19 vaccine. This chain connects TRBV25-1 to TRBJ1-2; no definite D call. The sequencing here drew on CD4+ T cells from PBMCs cultured without peptide, taken after COVID-19 vaccination. CDR3 in DNA: TGTGCCAGCAGTGCATCGGCCCATGGCTACACCTTC. Translation gives CASSASAHGYTF.